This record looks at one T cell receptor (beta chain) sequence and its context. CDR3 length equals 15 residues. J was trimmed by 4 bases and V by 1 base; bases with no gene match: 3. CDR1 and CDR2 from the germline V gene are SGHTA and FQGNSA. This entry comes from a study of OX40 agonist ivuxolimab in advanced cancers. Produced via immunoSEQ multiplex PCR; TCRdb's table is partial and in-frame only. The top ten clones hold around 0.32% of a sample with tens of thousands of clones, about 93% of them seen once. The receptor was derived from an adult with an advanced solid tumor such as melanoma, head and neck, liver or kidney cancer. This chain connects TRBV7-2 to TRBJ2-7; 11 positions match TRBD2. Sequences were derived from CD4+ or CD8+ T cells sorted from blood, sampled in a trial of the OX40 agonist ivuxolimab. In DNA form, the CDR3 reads TGTGCCAGCAGCTTAGATGGGACTAGCGGATACGAGCAGTACTTC. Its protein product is CASSLDGTSGYEQYF.